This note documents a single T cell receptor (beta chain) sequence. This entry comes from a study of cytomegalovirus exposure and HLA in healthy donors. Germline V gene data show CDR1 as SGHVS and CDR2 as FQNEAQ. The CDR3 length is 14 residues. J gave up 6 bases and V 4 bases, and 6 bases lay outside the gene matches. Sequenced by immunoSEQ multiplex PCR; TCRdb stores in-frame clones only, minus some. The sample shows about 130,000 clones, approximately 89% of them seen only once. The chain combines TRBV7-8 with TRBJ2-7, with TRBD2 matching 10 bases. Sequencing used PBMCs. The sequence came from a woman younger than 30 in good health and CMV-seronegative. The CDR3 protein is CASSSRTSGVEQYV. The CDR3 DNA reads TGTGCCAGCAGCTCCCGGACTAGCGGCGTCGAGCAGTACGTC.